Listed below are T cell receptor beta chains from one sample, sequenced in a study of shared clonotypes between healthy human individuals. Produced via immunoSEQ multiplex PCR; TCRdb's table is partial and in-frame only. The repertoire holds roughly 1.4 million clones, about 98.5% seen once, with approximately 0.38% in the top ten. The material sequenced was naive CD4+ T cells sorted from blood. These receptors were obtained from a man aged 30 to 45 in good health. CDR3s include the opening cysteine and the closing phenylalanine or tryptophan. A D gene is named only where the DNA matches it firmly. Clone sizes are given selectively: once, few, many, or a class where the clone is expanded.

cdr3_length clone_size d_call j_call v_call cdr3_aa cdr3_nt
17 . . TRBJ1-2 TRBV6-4 CASSPTRGGMRNYGYTF TGTGCCAGCAGTCCCACACGCGGCGGGATGCGAAACTATGGCTACACCTTC
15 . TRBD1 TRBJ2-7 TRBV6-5 CASSYDPRGRYEQYF TGTGCCAGCAGTTACGATCCAAGGGGGCGGTACGAGCAGTACTTC
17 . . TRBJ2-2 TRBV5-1 CASSLGILSTGTGELFF TGCGCCAGCAGCTTAGGCATTTTGTCGACGGGCACCGGGGAGCTGTTTTTT
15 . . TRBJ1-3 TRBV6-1 CASRPMSRAGNTIYF TGTGCCAGCAGGCCAATGAGCAGGGCTGGAAACACCATATATTTT
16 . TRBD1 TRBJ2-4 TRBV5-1 CASSPGTGGVGNIQYF TGCGCCAGCAGCCCCGGGACAGGGGGCGTTGGAAACATTCAGTACTTC
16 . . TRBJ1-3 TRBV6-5 CASSYSSGTSGNTIYF TGTGCCAGCAGTTACTCGTCAGGGACCTCTGGAAACACCATATATTTT
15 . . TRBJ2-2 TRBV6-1 CATNLRAGATGELFF TGTGCCACCAATCTTAGGGCCGGAGCGACCGGGGAGCTGTTTTTT
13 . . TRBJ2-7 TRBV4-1 CASSQVVLPEQYF TGCGCCAGCAGCCAAGTAGTTCTACCCGAGCAGTACTTC
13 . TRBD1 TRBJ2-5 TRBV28 CASSRDRQETQYF TGTGCCAGTTCAAGGGACAGGCAAGAGACCCAGTACTTC
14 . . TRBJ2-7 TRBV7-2 CASSLVLPFYEQYF TGTGCCAGCAGCTTAGTTCTGCCGTTCTACGAGCAGTACTTC
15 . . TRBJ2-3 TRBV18 CASSPQGIDTDTQYF TGTGCCAGCTCACCACAGGGGATTGACACAGATACGCAGTATTTT
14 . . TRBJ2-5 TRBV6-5 CASSYDGTPPTQYF TGTGCCAGCAGTTACGATGGGACCCCCCCGACCCAGTACTTC
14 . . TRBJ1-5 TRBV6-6 CASSYTGSSQPQHF TGTGCCAGCAGTTACACAGGGAGTAGTCAGCCCCAGCATTTT
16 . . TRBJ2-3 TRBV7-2 CASSLASGSRTDTQYF TGTGCCAGCAGCTTAGCATCCGGGAGTCGGACAGATACGCAGTATTTT
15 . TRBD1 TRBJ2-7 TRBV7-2 CASSLEATGLYEQYF TGTGCCAGCAGCTTAGAAGCGACAGGGTTATACGAGCAGTACTTC
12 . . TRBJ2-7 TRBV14 CASSQGPTGQYF TGTGCCAGCAGCCAAGGGCCTACGGGGCAGTACTTC
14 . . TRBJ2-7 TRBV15 CATSTDRLSYEQYF TGTGCCACCAGCACGGACAGACTTAGCTACGAGCAGTACTTC
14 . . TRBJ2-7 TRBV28 CASTFSRGSDEQYF TGTGCCAGCACCTTCAGTAGAGGGTCGGACGAGCAGTACTTC
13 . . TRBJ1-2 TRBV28 CASSTWVSYGYTF TGTGCCAGCAGCACTTGGGTATCCTATGGCTACACCTTC
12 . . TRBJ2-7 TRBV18 CATYGTYYEQYF TGTGCCACTTACGGGACATACTACGAGCAGTACTTC
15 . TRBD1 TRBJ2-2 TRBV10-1 CASSGGQGNTGELFF TGCGCCAGCAGTGGGGGACAGGGGAACACCGGGGAGCTGTTTTTT
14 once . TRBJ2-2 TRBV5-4 CASSSETGTGELFF TGTGCCAGCAGCTCGGAGACGGGGACCGGGGAGCTGTTTTTT
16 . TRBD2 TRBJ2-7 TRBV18 CASSPSRLAGDYEQYF TGTGCCAGCTCCCCTAGCCGACTAGCGGGAGACTACGAGCAGTACTTC
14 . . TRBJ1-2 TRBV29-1 CSVPLGGANYGYTF TGCAGCGTCCCACTTGGCGGGGCTAACTATGGCTACACCTTC
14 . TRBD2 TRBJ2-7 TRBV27 CASSVLAGPYEQYF TGTGCCAGCAGTGTACTAGCGGGACCTTACGAGCAGTACTTC
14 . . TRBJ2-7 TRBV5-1 CASSLVGLEGEQYF TGCGCCAGCAGCTTGGTGGGGTTAGAGGGCGAGCAGTACTTC
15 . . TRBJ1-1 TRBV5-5 CASSLLGGLNTEAFF TGTGCCAGCAGCTTGTTGGGGGGGCTGAACACTGAAGCTTTCTTT
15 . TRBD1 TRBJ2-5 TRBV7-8 CASSLDGTGGETQYF TGTGCCAGCAGCTTAGACGGGACAGGAGGAGAGACCCAGTACTTC
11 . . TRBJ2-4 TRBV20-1 CSAIVANIQYF TGCAGTGCTATAGTGGCCAACATTCAGTACTTC
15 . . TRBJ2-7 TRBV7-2 CASSLVGTAAYEQYF TGTGCCAGCAGCTTAGTTGGGACGGCAGCCTACGAGCAGTACTTC
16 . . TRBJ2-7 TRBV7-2 CASSLTARVPTYEQYF TGTGCCAGCAGCTTAACAGCTCGAGTCCCCACCTACGAGCAGTACTTC
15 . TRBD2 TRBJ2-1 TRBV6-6 CASTLAEPVYNEQFF TGTGCCAGCACTCTAGCGGAACCGGTGTACAATGAGCAGTTCTTC
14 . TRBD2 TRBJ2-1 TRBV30 CAWVTSGPYNEQFF TGTGCCTGGGTCACTAGCGGGCCCTACAATGAGCAGTTCTTC
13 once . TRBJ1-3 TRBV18 CASYKSSGNTIYF TGTGCCAGCTACAAGAGCTCTGGAAACACCATATATTTT
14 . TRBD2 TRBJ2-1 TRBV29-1 CSVDRLAGYNEQFF TGCAGCGTTGATCGGCTAGCGGGATACAATGAGCAGTTCTTC
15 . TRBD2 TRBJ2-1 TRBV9 CASSEGTSGNNEQFF TGTGCCAGCAGCGAAGGGACTAGCGGTAACAATGAGCAGTTCTTC
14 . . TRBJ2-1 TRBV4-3 CASSQDGWGTEQFF TGCGCCAGCAGCCAAGATGGTTGGGGTACTGAGCAGTTCTTC
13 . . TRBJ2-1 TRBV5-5 CASSFEAINEQFF TGTGCCAGCAGCTTTGAAGCGATCAATGAGCAGTTCTTC
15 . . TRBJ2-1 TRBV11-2 CASSLSADSYNEQFF TGTGCCAGCAGCTTATCAGCGGACTCCTACAATGAGCAGTTCTTC
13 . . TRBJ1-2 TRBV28 CASSKTQPIGYTF TGTGCCAGCAGTAAAACACAGCCTATCGGCTACACCTTC
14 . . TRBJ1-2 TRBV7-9 CASSFDSPHYGYTF TGTGCCAGCAGCTTTGACAGTCCACACTATGGCTACACCTTC
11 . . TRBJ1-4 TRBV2 CASSEREKLFF TGTGCCAGCAGTGAAAGGGAAAAACTGTTTTTT
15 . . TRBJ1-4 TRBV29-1 CSVEDRTESNEKLFF TGCAGCGTTGAAGATCGTACAGAGAGTAATGAAAAACTGTTTTTT
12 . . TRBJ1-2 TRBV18 CASSPKAYGYTF TGTGCCAGCTCCCCGAAGGCATATGGCTACACCTTC
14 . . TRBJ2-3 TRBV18 CASSPTEGTDTQYF TGTGCCAGCTCACCGACGGAGGGCACAGATACGCAGTATTTT
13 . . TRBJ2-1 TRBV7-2 CASSSGLFNEQFF TGTGCCAGCAGCTCGGGACTTTTCAATGAGCAGTTCTTC
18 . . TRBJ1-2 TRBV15 CATSRDLGIRTANYGYTF TGTGCCACCAGCAGAGATTTGGGGATACGAACGGCTAACTATGGCTACACCTTC
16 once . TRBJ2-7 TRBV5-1 CASKKELPLGPSEQYF TGCGCCAGCAAAAAGGAGCTCCCTTTGGGCCCCTCCGAGCAGTACTTC
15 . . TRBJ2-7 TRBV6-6 CASSYSSRSSYEQYF TGTGCCAGCAGTTACTCCTCTAGGTCTTCCTACGAGCAGTACTTC
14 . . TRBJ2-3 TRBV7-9 CASSLMEWDSVWYF TGTGCCAGCAGCTTAATGGAGTGGGACTCAGTGTGGTATTTT
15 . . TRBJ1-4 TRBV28 CASSPGGATNEKLFF TGTGCCAGCAGTCCTGGGGGAGCAACTAATGAAAAACTGTTTTTT
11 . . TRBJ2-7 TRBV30 CAWRSLYEQYF TGTGCCTGGCGATCACTCTACGAGCAGTACTTC
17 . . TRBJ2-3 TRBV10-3 CAISESKGRGNTDTQYF TGTGCCATCAGTGAGTCGAAGGGCAGGGGCAACACAGATACGCAGTATTTT
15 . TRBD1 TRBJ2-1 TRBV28 CASRSDRGSYNEQFF TGTGCCAGCCGATCGGACAGGGGGTCCTACAATGAGCAGTTCTTC
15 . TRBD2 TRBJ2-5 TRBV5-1 CASSLEWGRGETQYF TGCGCCAGCAGCTTGGAGTGGGGGAGGGGAGAGACCCAGTACTTC